This T cell receptor beta chain appears in the sequencing data of a study of blood T cell repertoires in COVID-19. Study overall: The origin of the acute and convalescent COVID-19 samples was the United States, Italy and Spain. The analysed material was cDNA or gDNA that came from T cells, B-cell-depleted T cells, or PBMCs.

Germline trimming cut 5 bases from V and 4 bases from J; bases unmatched to any gene: 10. Per germline, CDR1 SEHNR and CDR2 FQNEAQ (reference sequence). The CDR3 is 16 amino acids. As processed by the authors: Estimated nucleated cell counts came from reference gene primer amplification. Assay used: immunoSEQ multiplex PCR; TCRdb lists only in-frame clones, some missing. V and J calls and clone size follow that table, whereas D and trimming were derived from the DNA. The profile covers approximately 280,000 clones, with around 90% appearing a single time and 9% to 9.5% taken by the ten largest. The sequence came from a man aged 18 to 30 with active or convalescent COVID-19. The sample taken for sequencing was peripheral blood. The rearrangement uses TRBV7-9 and TRBJ2-7; 11 positions agree with TRBD2. For the CDR3, the DNA is TGTGCCAGCAGCCTGGGACTAGCGGAGGCCGGATACGAGCAGTACTTC. This gives the protein CASSLGLAEAGYEQYF.